The present T cell receptor beta chain was sequenced within a study of blood T cell repertoires in COVID-19 (dated by TCRdb to 2018 to 2021). For the wider study: Collaborator samples came from the United States, Italy and Spain and covered acute and convalescent phases of COVID-19. The prospective study material was composed of cDNA or gDNA derived from T cells, B-cell-depleted T cells, or PBMCs. Deeply sampled blood TCRbeta repertoires from subjects exposed to, actively infected with, or recovered from COVID-19 were included in the dataset. The repertoires were released in a freely available public database meant as a resource for research on the immune response to SARS-CoV-2. The samples were drawn from two sources: the first 160 participants of the ongoing ImmuneRACE study, and 1,200 or so subjects contributed by 6 global collaborators. A de-identified subject ID, COVID-19 status, age in years and sex were almost always included in the sample metadata. Where available, HLA class I and class II types were taken from metadata supplied by the sample provider and were not determined by assay-based typing. Paper-wide results and their limitations: The quantity of clinical and demographic metadata differed by source and by participant and was supplied without curation.

TCRbeta CDR3 regions were amplified from genomic DNA by means of the immunoSEQ Assay, a bias-controlled multiplex PCR. From the authors' description of their analysis: Nucleated cell counts per sample were estimated from amplification of reference gene primers within the assay. Sequence reads were collapsed and filtered to measure the absolute abundance of every unique TCRbeta CDR3 rearrangement. For each sample, productive Simpson clonality was calculated as the square root of Simpson's diversity index across productive rearrangements. Entries here come from immuneACCESS through TCRdb and include only in-frame sequences with V and J called. Some clones fail to appear in such tables; in the studies checked, an unresolved V gene covers under half of the shortfall, and the cause of the remainder is unknown. That table gives V, J and clone size, and the DNA gave D and trimming. Within this sample are about 87,000 clones, with over 80% of them counted one time only. The biggest ten clones account for roughly 2.1% of the sample.

The collaborating institutions used their own protocols to collect whole blood in K2EDTA tubes. For TCRbeta analysis, collaborators shipped samples as frozen whole blood, isolated PBMCs, or DNA extracted from either of those sample types. About this clone itself: The target of this receptor is not known. Qualities for individual bases were not recorded, and no much larger clone is one base off.

The TCR was taken from a woman between 70 and 85 years old with acute or convalescent COVID-19. The sample consisted of peripheral blood.

CDR3 loop: CASSPMNTEAFF. The DNA is TGTGCCAGCAGCCCCATGAACACTGAAGCTTTCTTT. The chain is encoded by TRBV7-8 joined to TRBJ1-1; no D gene call is confident. There are 12 amino acids in the CDR3, from cysteine to phenylalanine inclusive. Solely the CDR3 DNA is kept, with 36 bases framed from the first base. The trim is 5 bases for V and 0 bases for J, with a gap of 4 bases between the germline ends. CDR1 and CDR2 are drawn from the germline V gene: SGHVS, FQNEAQ.